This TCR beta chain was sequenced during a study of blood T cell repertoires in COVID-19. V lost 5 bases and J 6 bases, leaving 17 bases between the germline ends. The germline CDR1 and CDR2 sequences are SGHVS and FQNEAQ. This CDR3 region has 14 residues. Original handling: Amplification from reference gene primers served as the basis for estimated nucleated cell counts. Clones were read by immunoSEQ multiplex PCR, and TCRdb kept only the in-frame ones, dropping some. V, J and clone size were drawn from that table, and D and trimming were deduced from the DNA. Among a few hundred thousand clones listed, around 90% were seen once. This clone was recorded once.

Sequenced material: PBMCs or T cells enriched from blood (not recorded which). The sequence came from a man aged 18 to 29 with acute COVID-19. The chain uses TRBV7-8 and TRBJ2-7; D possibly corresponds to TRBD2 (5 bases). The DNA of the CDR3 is TGTGCCAGCAGCACCTGGCGGAGAGAGGGCGAGCAGTACTTC. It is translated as CASSTWRREGEQYF.